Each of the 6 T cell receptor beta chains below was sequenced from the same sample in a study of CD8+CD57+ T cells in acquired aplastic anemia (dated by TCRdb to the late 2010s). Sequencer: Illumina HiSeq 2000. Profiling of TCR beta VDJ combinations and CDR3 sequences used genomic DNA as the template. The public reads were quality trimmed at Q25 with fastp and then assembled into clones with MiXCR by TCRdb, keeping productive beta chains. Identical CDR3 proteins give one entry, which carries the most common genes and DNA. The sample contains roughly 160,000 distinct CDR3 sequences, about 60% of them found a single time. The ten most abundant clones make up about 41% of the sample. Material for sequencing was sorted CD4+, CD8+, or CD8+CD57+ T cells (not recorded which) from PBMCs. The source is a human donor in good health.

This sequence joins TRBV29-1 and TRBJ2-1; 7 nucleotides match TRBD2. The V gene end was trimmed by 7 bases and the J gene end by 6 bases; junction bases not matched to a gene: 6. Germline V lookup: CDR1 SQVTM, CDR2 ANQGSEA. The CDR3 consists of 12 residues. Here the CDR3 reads CSGEGGGNEQFF. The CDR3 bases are TGCAGCGGCGAGGGCGGGGGCAATGAGCAGTTCTTC.

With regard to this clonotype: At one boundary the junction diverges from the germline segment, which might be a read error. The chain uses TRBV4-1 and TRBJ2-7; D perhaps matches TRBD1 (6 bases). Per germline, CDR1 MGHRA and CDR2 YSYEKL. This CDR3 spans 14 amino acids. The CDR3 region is CASSLGWGRGPSNF. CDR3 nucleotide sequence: TGCGCCAGCAGCCTCGGGTGGGGGCGCGGGCCTTCAAACTTC.

Written as DNA, the CDR3 is TGCAGTGCTAGAATGGTAAAGCGGGGGGTTGCCTACAATGAGCAGTTCTTC. Amino acid sequence: CSARMVKRGVAYNEQFF. V and J are TRBV20-1 and TRBJ2-1; TRBD2 matches at 9 bases. J lost 2 bases, V lost 2 bases, and 10 bases had no gene match. In germline, CDR1 is DFQATT, CDR2 SNEGSKA (reference sequence). CDR3 length: 17 amino acids.

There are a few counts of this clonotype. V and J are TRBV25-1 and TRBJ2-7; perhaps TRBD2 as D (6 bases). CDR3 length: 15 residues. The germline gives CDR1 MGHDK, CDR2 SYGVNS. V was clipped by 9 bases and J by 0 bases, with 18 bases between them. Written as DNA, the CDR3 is TGTGCCAGTACACCGGGACTCCAGTACTCCTACGAGCAGTACTTC. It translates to CASTPGLQYSYEQYF.

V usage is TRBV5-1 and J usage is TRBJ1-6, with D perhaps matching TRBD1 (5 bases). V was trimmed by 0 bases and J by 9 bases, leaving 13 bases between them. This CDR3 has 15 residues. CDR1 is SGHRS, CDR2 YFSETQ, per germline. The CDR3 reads CASSLGFGAGSPLHF. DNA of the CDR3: TGCGCCAGCAGCTTGGGATTTGGGGCCGGTTCACCCCTCCACTTT.

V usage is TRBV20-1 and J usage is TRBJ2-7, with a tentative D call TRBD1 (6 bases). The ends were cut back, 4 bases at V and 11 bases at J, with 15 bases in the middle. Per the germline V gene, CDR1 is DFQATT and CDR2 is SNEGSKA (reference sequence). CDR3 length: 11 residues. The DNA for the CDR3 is TGCAGTGCTAATTCAGGGGAGTTCGAGTACTTC. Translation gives CSANSGEFEYF.